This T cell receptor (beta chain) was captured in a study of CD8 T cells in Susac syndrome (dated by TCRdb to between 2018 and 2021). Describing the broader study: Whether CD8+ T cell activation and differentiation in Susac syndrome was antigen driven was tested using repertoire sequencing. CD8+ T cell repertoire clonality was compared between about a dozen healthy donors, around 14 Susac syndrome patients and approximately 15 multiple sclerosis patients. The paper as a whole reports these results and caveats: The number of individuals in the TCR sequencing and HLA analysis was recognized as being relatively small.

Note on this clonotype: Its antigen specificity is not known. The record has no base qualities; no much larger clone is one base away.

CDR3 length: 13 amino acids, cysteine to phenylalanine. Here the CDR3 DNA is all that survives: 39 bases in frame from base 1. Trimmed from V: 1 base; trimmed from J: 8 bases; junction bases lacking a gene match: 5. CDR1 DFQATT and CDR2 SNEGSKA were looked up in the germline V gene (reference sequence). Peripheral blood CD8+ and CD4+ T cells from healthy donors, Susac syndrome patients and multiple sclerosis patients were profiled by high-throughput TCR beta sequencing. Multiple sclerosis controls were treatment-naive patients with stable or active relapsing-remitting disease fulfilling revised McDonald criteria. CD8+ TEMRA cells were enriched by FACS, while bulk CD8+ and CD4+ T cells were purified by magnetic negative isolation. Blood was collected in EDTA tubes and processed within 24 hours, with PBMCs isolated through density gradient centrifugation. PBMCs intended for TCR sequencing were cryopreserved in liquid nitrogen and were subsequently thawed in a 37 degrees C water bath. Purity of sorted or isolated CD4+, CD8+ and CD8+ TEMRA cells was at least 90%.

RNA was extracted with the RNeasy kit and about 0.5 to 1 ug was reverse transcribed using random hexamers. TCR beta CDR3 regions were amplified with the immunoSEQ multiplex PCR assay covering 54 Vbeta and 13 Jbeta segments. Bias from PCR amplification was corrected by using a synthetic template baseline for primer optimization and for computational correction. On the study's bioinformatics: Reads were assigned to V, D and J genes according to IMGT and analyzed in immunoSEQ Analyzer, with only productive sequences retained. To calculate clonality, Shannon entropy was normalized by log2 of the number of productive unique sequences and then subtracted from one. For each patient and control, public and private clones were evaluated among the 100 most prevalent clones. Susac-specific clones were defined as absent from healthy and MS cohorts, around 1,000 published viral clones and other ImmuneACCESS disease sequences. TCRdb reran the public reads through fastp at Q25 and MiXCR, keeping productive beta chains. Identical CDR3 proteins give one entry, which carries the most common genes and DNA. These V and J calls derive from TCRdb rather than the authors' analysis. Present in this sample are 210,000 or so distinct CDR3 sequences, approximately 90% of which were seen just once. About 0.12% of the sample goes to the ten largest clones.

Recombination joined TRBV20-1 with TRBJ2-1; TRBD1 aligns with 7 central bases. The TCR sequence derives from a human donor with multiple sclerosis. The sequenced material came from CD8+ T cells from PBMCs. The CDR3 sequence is CSARVLGGDEQFF. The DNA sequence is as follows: TGCAGTGCTAGAGTTTTAGGGGGCGATGAGCAGTTCTTC.